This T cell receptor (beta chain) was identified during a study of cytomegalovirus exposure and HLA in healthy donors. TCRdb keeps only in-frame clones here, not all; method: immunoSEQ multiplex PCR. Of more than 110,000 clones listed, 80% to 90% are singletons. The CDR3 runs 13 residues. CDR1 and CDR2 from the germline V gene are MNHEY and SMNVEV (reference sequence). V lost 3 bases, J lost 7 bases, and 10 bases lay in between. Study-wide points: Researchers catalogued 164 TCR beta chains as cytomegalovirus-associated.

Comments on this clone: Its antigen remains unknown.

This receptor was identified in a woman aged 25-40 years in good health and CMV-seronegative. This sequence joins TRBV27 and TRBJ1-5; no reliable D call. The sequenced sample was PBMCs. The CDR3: CASSFSGGQPQHF. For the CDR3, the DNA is TGTGCCAGCAGTTTTTCCGGAGGGCAGCCCCAGCATTTT.